What follows are 18 T cell receptor beta chains derived from one specimen sequenced in a study of molecular identifiers for immune sequencing clone quantification. One entry per CDR3 protein results from TCRdb running MiXCR on the PCR reads. The repertoire has approximately 680,000 distinct CDR3 sequences, roughly 23% of them found once; the top ten carry 0.7% to 0.95%. Sequencing was done on a sample of naive CD8+ T cells from blood, with Jurkat cell RNA spiked in. The subset denotes: FACS-sorted CD8+CD4-CCR7+CD45RA+ naive T cells. Receptor source: a human donor in good health. Some libraries in this study had Jurkat cell RNA spiked in.

This clonotype was seen more than once but under ten times. V is TRBV19 and J is TRBJ1-5; D unresolved. The germline V gene encodes CDR1 LNHDA and CDR2 SQIVND (reference sequence). Trimming left V 2 bases short and J 0 bases short, with 8 bases between. The CDR3 is 15 residues long. CDR3 protein: CASSINGYSNQPQHF. CDR3 in DNA: TGTGCCAGTAGTATAAACGGCTATAGCAATCAGCCCCAGCATTTT.

As regards this clonotype: A read error may produce the germline difference seen at one junction end. The CDR3 bases are TGTGCCAGCGGCCACCAGGACAGCAATGAGCAGTTCTTC. Its protein product is CASGHQDSNEQFF. The chain couples TRBV3-1 to TRBJ2-1; the D gene is possibly TRBD1 (6 bases). The V gene's germline CDR1 is LGHDT and CDR2 YNNKEL (reference sequence). The CDR3 totals 13 residues.

This clonotype turned up a few times. This chain joins TRBV29-1 and TRBJ2-1, with D hard to call. Germline CDR1 is SQVTM and CDR2 is ANQGSEA. Trimming shortened V by 3 bases and J by 2 bases, and 14 bases separated the two germline ends. There are 15 residues in the CDR3. In DNA form, the CDR3 reads TGCAGCGTTGAGCAAGGACGGAGAACCTACAATGAGCAGTTCTTC. Translated, it gives CSVEQGRRTYNEQFF.

A few counts support this clonotype. The V gene is TRBV20-1, the J gene TRBJ2-7, with TRBD2 matching over 15 bases. CDR1 and CDR2 from the germline V gene are DFQATT and SNEGSKA (reference sequence). The V and J ends lost 5 bases and 1 base, in that order; junction bases with no gene match: 9. The CDR3 is 17 residues long. The CDR3 DNA reads as TGCAGTGCTTCCGGGACTAGCGGGAGGATCATTTCCTACGAGCAGTACTTC. Its protein is CSASGTSGRIISYEQYF.

As to this clonotype: A much bigger clone sits one base away, suggesting this may be a read error. As the CDR3 is not closed by the conserved phenylalanine or tryptophan, this likely results from a read error. The chain couples TRBV7-2 to TRBJ2-7; TRBD2 agrees at 9 bases. The CDR3 has 14 residues. V lost 4 bases to trimming and J lost 5 bases; unmatched junction nucleotides: 6. Germline-derived CDR1 and CDR2 are SGHTA and FQGNSA. CDR3 region: CASSWGASGDEQYL. The CDR3 DNA is TGTGCCAGCAGCTGGGGTGCTAGCGGGGACGAGCAGTACTTA.

This clonotype was detected only a few times. The CDR3 does not close with the conserved phenylalanine or tryptophan, likely indicating a read error. J is TRBJ1-1 and V is TRBV5-6; tentative D call: TRBD1 (5 bases). V was pared by 0 bases and J by 5 bases, with 8 bases between. CDR3 length: 13 amino acids. The germline CDR1 and CDR2 sequences are SGHDT and YYEEEE. Here the CDR3 DNA reads TGTGCCAGCAGCTTGGGGGACGTAACTGAAGCTTTCCTT. It specifies CASSLGDVTEAFL.

This clonotype was counted ten times or more. The chain uses TRBV29-1 and TRBJ2-3; D remains unclear. Germline V CDR1 and CDR2: SQVTM, ANQGSEA. Trimming removed 4 bases from V and 1 base from J, with 15 bases in between. This CDR3 has 15 amino acids. The CDR3 here is CSVVLLSRGTDTQYF. The CDR3 DNA reads as TGCAGCGTTGTCCTCCTATCTCGGGGCACAGATACGCAGTATTTT.

The chain uses TRBV4-3 and TRBJ1-2; D may be TRBD1 (6 bases). CDR3 length: 16 residues. Trimming took off 2 bases at V and 4 bases at J, with 17 bases between the two ends. Germline V gives CDR1 LGHNA, CDR2 YSLEER. The CDR3, as DNA: TGCGCCAGCAGCCAATCTCTGGCAGGGGAACTCTATGGCTACACCTTC. Translated: CASSQSLAGELYGYTF.

V is TRBV4-1 and J is TRBJ2-7; 9 bases are a match to TRBD1. Germline V CDR1 and CDR2: MGHRA, YSYEKL. The CDR3 is made up of 15 amino acids. Trimming cost V 4 bases and J 6 bases; bases outside gene matches: 10. The CDR3 DNA reads TGCGCCAGCAGCCGCACCGGGACAGGGAGCTGCGAGCAGTACTTC. It codes for CASSRTGTGSCEQYF.

The chain uses TRBV27 and TRBJ1-1, with TRBD1 as a possible D gene (6 bases). The CDR3 has 13 amino acids. Per the germline V gene, CDR1 is MNHEY and CDR2 is SMNVEV (reference sequence). V was clipped by 1 base and J by 7 bases, with 10 bases between them. The CDR3 nucleotides are TGTGCCAGCAGTTTATATTCCAGGGGTGAAGCTTTCTTT. Protein sequence: CASSLYSRGEAFF.

On this clonotype itself: The conserved closing phenylalanine or tryptophan is absent in this CDR3, likely reflecting a read error. The J gene is TRBJ1-1, the V gene TRBV27; D is uncertain. The CDR3 extends over 11 amino acids. The germline V and J ends were trimmed by 0 bases and 7 bases, with 3 bases remaining between them. From germline, CDR1 is MNHEY and CDR2 SMNVEV (reference sequence). The CDR3, as DNA: TGTGCCAGCAGTTTATCAGGTGAAGCTTTCTTA. Its protein product is CASSLSGEAFL.

This clonotype has a count of ten or more. This sequence joins TRBV6-5 and TRBJ1-1, with D maybe TRBD1 (6 bases). CDR3 size: 17 residues. Germline CDR1 is MNHEY and CDR2 is SVGAGI. Trimming removed 4 bases from V and 0 bases from J, with 18 bases in between. The CDR3 reads CASSSLASDSLNTEAFF. DNA of the CDR3: TGTGCCAGCAGTTCCTTAGCGTCGGACAGCTTGAACACTGAAGCTTTCTTT.

There are a few counts of this clonotype. The chain is built from TRBV20-1 and TRBJ2-1; 12 nucleotides line up with TRBD2. The V gene end was trimmed by 4 bases and the J gene end by 8 bases; junction bases not matched to a gene: 12. This CDR3 is built from 16 residues. Per germline, CDR1 DFQATT and CDR2 SNEGSKA (reference sequence). The CDR3 DNA sequence: TGCAGTGCTAACCTAGCGGGGGGGCTGGTCGCGTATGAGCAGTTCTTC. The encoded protein is CSANLAGGLVAYEQFF.

This clonotype was observed at least ten times. This chain joins TRBV5-6 and TRBJ2-7; TRBD1 matches 7 bases. The CDR3 runs 14 residues. Germline V gene data show CDR1 as SGHDT and CDR2 as YYEEEE. The J segment lost 3 bases and the V segment lost 4 bases, leaving 7 bases of the junction unmatched. The CDR3 is CASSPWYRGYEQYF. In nucleotides, the CDR3 is TGTGCCAGCAGCCCTTGGTACAGGGGCTACGAGCAGTACTTC.

This clonotype was counted many times. The V call is TRBV5-6, the J call TRBJ2-7; the match to TRBD1 covers 7 bases. This CDR3 is 13 amino acids long. The V and J ends lost 4 bases and 5 bases, in that order; junction bases with no gene match: 6. Looked up from germline, CDR1 is SGHDT and CDR2 is YYEEEE. The CDR3 region has the DNA TGTGCCAGCAGCCCCGGACAGGATAACGAGCAGTACTTC. This sequence encodes CASSPGQDNEQYF.

V gene TRBV28 combines with J gene TRBJ1-4, with a possible D match to TRBD1 (6 bases). Per the germline V gene, CDR1 is MDHEN and CDR2 is SYDVKM. The V and J ends lost 2 bases and 4 bases respectively, with 14 bases between them. This CDR3 is 16 amino acids long. CDR3 bases: TGTGCCAGCAGTTTACCAAGACAGGCCCTTAATGAAAAACTGTTTTTT. Translating it yields CASSLPRQALNEKLFF. Full variable domain (missing parts from reference TRBV28 and TRBJ1-4): DVKVTQSSRYLVKRTGEKVFLECVQDMDHENMFWYRQDPGLGLRLIYFSYDVKMKEKGDIPEGYSVSREKKERFSLILESASTNQTSMYLCASSLPRQALNEKLFFGSGTQLSVL.

This clonotype was detected a few times. The chain is built from TRBV7-8 and TRBJ2-2; D not certain. The CDR3 length is 20 residues. V was trimmed by 5 bases and J by 3 bases, leaving 28 bases between them. Germline V gives CDR1 SGHVS, CDR2 FQNEAQ. The DNA of the CDR3 is TGTGCCAGCAGCCCCCGGGCCCGTCCCACCCATCCTCGGGACACCGGGGAGCTGTTTTTT. This gives the protein CASSPRARPTHPRDTGELFF.

The rearrangement links TRBV12-3 or TRBV12-4 to TRBJ2-3; tentatively, D is TRBD1 (6 bases). The germline V and J ends were trimmed by 4 bases and 3 bases, with 17 bases remaining between them. The CDR3 loop spans 16 amino acids. The CDR3 region is CASSSNGQRDTDTQYF. The CDR3 DNA reads as TGTGCCAGCAGTTCGAACGGACAGAGAGATACAGATACGCAGTATTTT.